This T cell receptor (beta chain) comes out of a study of a mutant IDH1 vaccine in newly diagnosed glioma. As for the study in general: First vaccine doses came 4-6 weeks after radiotherapy alone, or with temozolomide cycles. Study results and caveats: There were vaccine-induced immune responses in approximately 95% of the patients. Pseudoprogression seemingly bore no relation to changes in top peripheral T cell clonotypes.

As for this clone: What it binds is unknown.

Noted time point: week 11, during vaccination. Each vaccine dose was 300 ug of mutant IDH1 20-mer peptide, with topical imiquimod. Method: immunoSEQ multiplex PCR; TCRdb's copy keeps in-frame clones and lacks some. The table lists roughly 130,000 clones, around 77% of them singletons. Trimming left V 4 bases short and J 5 bases short, with 8 bases between. This CDR3 comprises 11 residues. The germline gives CDR1 DFQATT, CDR2 SNEGSKA (reference sequence). Specimen: PBMCs, collected from a glioma patient whose treatment included an IDH1 peptide vaccine. This clonotype was obtained from a man aged 35-49 years with glioma. This sequence joins TRBV20-1 and TRBJ2-5; D gene uncertain. CDR3 protein: CSAILSETQYF. The CDR3 DNA follows: TGCAGTGCTATACTGTCGGAGACCCAGTACTTC.